These T cell receptor beta chains were read from a single sample in a study of blood T cell repertoires in COVID-19. Only in-frame clones appear in the TCRdb table, and some are missing; sequencing was by immunoSEQ multiplex PCR. The table lists 45,000 to 65,000 clones, just under 80% of them singletons, with roughly 27% in the top ten. The sample comprised peripheral blood. All receptors derive from a human donor in a cohort sampled during active COVID-19. Each CDR3 is given with its conserved first and last residue.

v_call	cdr3_aa
TRBV28	CASSLGDRGFSPLHF
TRBV15	CATSRAPGLAGGPSYNEQFF
TRBV13	CASSLGGGQQETQYF
TRBV6-5	CASSYEGTGGEQFF
TRBV5-1	CASRRSGGQETQYF
TRBV6-5	CASRTGGNYNEQFF
TRBV6-1	CASSEQGVGEQFF
TRBV28	CASSFSQGWNSNQPQHF
TRBV18	CASSPPGQGYHGYTF
TRBV7-2	CASSFGVGQPQHF
TRBV9	CASSVVSAGMNEQYF
TRBV29-1	CSVEGLARGGWQYF
TRBV4-1	CASSQAQNTEAFF
TRBV5-1	CASTTGGIGTGELFF
TRBV30	CAWSRGIYQETQYF
TRBV7-2	CASSPGTGGFLSTDTQYF
TRBV5-1	CASSPGTGNTEAFF
TRBV6-2/TRBV6-3	CASSSTSMNEQFF
TRBV6-5	CASSRGQYQPQHF
TRBV18	CASSRGASGTDTQYF
TRBV10-3	CAISENSQGTQYF
TRBV7-8	CASSPLWRPKNARGYTF
TRBV5-4	CASSLEGLVGEQFF
TRBV4-1	CASSPRLDNEQFF
TRBV7-2	CASSLPGLAGGEAQYF
TRBV2	CASSPGQFLEQYF
TRBV7-7	CASTFGTGKGETQYF
TRBV28	CASSLLQGQGREQFF
TRBV7-3	CASSMTSAGSRETQYF
TRBV19	CASSKRQSEAFF
TRBV10-1	CASSGRTSGKYEQYF
TRBV4-3	CASSQDWRGNTEAFF
TRBV5-8	CASSPTQGRPWGYTF
TRBV10-3	CAIRSGQGATEAFF
TRBV4-3	CASSQDRPRGTLHGYTF
TRBV5-4	CASSLGTGDEKLFF
TRBV11-2	CASSPTSGSYNEQFF
TRBV30	CAWTRGDREYEQYF
TRBV28	CASSLRARVSNQPQHF
TRBV5-5	CASSGQGGIIGYEQYF
TRBV19	CASRPGQGNTEAFF